This record concerns one T cell receptor beta chain sequence. The antigen remains unidentified. In the PCR, 60 Vbeta and 13 Jbeta primers were used. Clones were read by immunoSEQ multiplex PCR, and TCRdb kept only the in-frame ones, dropping some. The data show fewer than 200,000 clones, around 64% seen once. The sample originates from a study of cytomegalovirus exposure and HLA in healthy donors. Study-wide context: Of roughly 360 genotyped donors, roughly 81% grouped in the Caucasian-associated ancestry cluster.

Trimming left V 1 base short and J 5 bases short, with 8 bases between. CDR1 LGHNA and CDR2 YSLEER come from the germline V gene. The CDR3 has 14 residues. Overall study results and limits: The presence/absence work took it that sequencing depth was about the same across donors. TCR beta V segments were, for the most part, productive about 90% or about 30% of the time in an earlier analysis.

The chain uses TRBV4-3 and TRBJ2-2; D is perhaps TRBD2 (6 bases). The receptor was derived from a woman in her thirties in good health and CMV-seronegative. Material: PBMCs. CDR3 coding DNA: TGCGCCAGCAGCCAAGTCGGGGGAACCGGGGAGCTGTTTTTT. The encoded protein is CASSQVGGTGELFF.